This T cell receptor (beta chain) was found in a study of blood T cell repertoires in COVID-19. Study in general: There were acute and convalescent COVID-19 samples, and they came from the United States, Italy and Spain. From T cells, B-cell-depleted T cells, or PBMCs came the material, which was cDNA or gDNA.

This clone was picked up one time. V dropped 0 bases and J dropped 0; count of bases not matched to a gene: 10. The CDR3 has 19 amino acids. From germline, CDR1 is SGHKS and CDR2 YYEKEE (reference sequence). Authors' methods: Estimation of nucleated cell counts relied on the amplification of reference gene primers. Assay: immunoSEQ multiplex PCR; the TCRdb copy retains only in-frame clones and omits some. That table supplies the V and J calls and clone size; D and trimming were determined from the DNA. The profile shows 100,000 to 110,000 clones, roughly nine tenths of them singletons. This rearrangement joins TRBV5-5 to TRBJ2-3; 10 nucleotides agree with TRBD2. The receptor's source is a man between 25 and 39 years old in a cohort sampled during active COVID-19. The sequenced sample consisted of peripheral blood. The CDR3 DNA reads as TGTGCCAGCAGCTTGGTGGGTTTTAGCGGGGGGACTAGCACAGATACGCAGTATTTT. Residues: CASSLVGFSGGTSTDTQYF.